The rows below give T cell receptor beta chains drawn from one sample of a study of blood T cells in healthy people across ages. TCRdb independently ran MiXCR on the 5' RACE reads; one entry per CDR3 protein. The table has just under 900,000 distinct CDR3 sequences, around 30% seen once. The specimen sequenced was blood. These receptor sequences come from a woman of 80 years or more in good health. CDR3s include the opening cysteine and the closing phenylalanine or tryptophan. Fields, in order: D gene, J gene, clone size, V gene, CDR3 DNA, CDR3 protein. The D gene is left open where the match is weak. For some rows the clone size is stated as once, few or many, or as a class when expanded; others skip it.

.	TRBJ2-3	many	TRBV29-1	TGCAGCGTTCGGTTAGCGGCTGATACGCAGTATTTT	CSVRLAADTQYF
.	TRBJ2-2	.	TRBV12-3/TRBV12-4	TGTGCCAGCAGTTTGGTTGGGTTTACCGGGGAGCTGTTTTTT	CASSLVGFTGELFF
TRBD2	TRBJ2-4	.	TRBV29-1	TGCAGCGCCAGCGGGGGAGAGGCCCCTCGGGAGCAGTACTTC	CSASGGEAPREQYF
.	TRBJ1-5	.	TRBV4-3	TGCGCCAGCAGCCAAGATGTGAGGGCAGGCAATCAGCCCCAGCATTTT	CASSQDVRAGNQPQHF
TRBD1	TRBJ1-1	.	TRBV15	TGTGCCACCAGCAAGGACAGGATGAACACTGAAGCTTTCTTT	CATSKDRMNTEAFF
.	TRBJ2-7	many	TRBV27	TGTGCCAGCAGTTTAGAATGGGGGGGCCGGGAGCAGTACTTC	CASSLEWGGREQYF
TRBD2	TRBJ2-3	.	TRBV10-3	TGTGCCATCAGTGAGACTAGCGGGGGGGCCCGGGGCACAGATACGCAGTATTTT	CAISETSGGARGTDTQYF
.	TRBJ2-3	.	TRBV7-6	TGTGCCAGCAGCTATGGGCTACTGGTAACAGATACGCAGTATTTT	CASSYGLLVTDTQYF
.	TRBJ1-4	.	TRBV6-2/TRBV6-3	TGTGTCAGCAGTTACTCGAAGTTACTTCGGGGAGAAAAACTGTTTTTT	CVSSYSKLLRGEKLFF
.	TRBJ1-6	many	TRBV6-5	TGTGCCAGCAGTTACTCGATCTCGGGGGCACGGTCCTATAATTCACCCCTCCACTTT	CASSYSISGARSYNSPLHF
.	TRBJ1-2	.	TRBV6-5	TGTGCCAGCAGTTATGAGCCTGGGGTTCGCGCTGGCTGCACCTTC	CASSYEPGVRAGCTF
TRBD2	TRBJ2-7	.	TRBV18	TGTGCCAGCTCAACAGGCGCGGGAGGGACTAGGGGTTACAATGAGCAGTACTTC	CASSTGAGGTRGYNEQYF
.	TRBJ1-1	.	TRBV29-1	TGCAGCGCTCTCTTTTGGAACACTGAAGCTTTCTTT	CSALFWNTEAFF
.	TRBJ2-6	many	TRBV20-1	TGCAGTGCCTCCGGCGTATCTGGGGCCAACGTCCTGACTTTC	CSASGVSGANVLTF
.	TRBJ2-1	many	TRBV5-4	TGTGCCAGCAGCTTTGCTAGCTTCAATGAGCAGTTCTTC	CASSFASFNEQFF
.	TRBJ2-5	many	TRBV29-1	TGCAGCGTTGAACAGCACGGGGAGACCCAGTACTTC	CSVEQHGETQYF
.	TRBJ1-5	.	TRBV20-1	TGCAGTGCCAACTGGACAAGAAGCAATCAGCCCCAGCATTTT	CSANWTRSNQPQHF
.	TRBJ2-3	.	TRBV7-2	TGTGCCAGCAGCGGGAAGTGGGAGGCGGACACAGATACGCAGTATTTT	CASSGKWEADTDTQYF
TRBD2	TRBJ2-3	many	TRBV18	TGTGCCAGCCGACGGAGCGGGGGGACGGGAGATACGCAGTATTTT	CASRRSGGTGDTQYF
.	TRBJ2-5	many	TRBV14	TGTGCCAGCAGCCAAGTGGTGGCACGGGGTGAGACCCAGTACTTC	CASSQVVARGETQYF
TRBD2	TRBJ2-2	few	TRBV7-2	TGTGCCAGCAGCTGGACGGGACTAGCGGGAACCGGGGAGCTGTTTTTT	CASSWTGLAGTGELFF
TRBD1	TRBJ1-4	.	TRBV7-9	TGTGCCAGCAGTCCATCACAGGGGGCGCGAGGTGAAAAACGGTTTTTT	CASSPSQGARGEKRFF
.	TRBJ1-1	.	TRBV9	TGTGCCAGCAGCGTCCGGGACATCCATCATTTCACTGAAGCTTTCTTT	CASSVRDIHHFTEAFF
.	TRBJ1-3	.	TRBV6-5	TGTGCCAGCAGTTACTCATGGCAGGGGCGGTGGGGTGGAAACACCATATATTTT	CASSYSWQGRWGGNTIYF
.	TRBJ2-7	.	TRBV3-1	TGTGCCAGCAGCCGCGGGCCACCCCACGAGCAGTACTTC	CASSRGPPHEQYF
.	TRBJ1-2	few	TRBV20-1	TGCAGTGCTAGCAAAGGGGGTCGGGGAAATGGCTACACCTTC	CSASKGGRGNGYTF
.	TRBJ2-1	many	TRBV20-1	TGCAGTGCTAGAGATCTGGGAAATAACAATGAGCAGTTCTTC	CSARDLGNNNEQFF
TRBD2	TRBJ2-7	few	TRBV20-1	TGCAGTGCTAGAGATATGGGACTAGCGGGAGGGTGGGAGCAGTACTTC	CSARDMGLAGGWEQYF
.	TRBJ2-5	many	TRBV10-1	TGCGCCAGCAGTGAAGGGCACCAAGAGACCCAGTACTTC	CASSEGHQETQYF
.	TRBJ1-2	.	TRBV7-2	TGTGCCAGCAGCTTATCACAGGACAGCTATGGCTACACCTTC	CASSLSQDSYGYTF
.	TRBJ1-3	few	TRBV3-1	TGTGCCAGCAGCCAAGGGGGACACTTCAACTCTGGAAACACCATATATTTT	CASSQGGHFNSGNTIYF
.	TRBJ1-2	many	TRBV6-4	TGTGCCAGCTCGGACCTATATGGCTACACCTTC	CASSDLYGYTF
.	TRBJ1-5	.	TRBV6-1	TGTGCCAGCAGTGACAGGGGAGCCTCCCATAGCAATCAGCCCCAGCATTTT	CASSDRGASHSNQPQHF
.	TRBJ2-5	.	TRBV2	TGTGCCAGCAGACGGAGGGGATCCTACAATGAGCAGTACTTC	CASRRRGSYNEQYF
TRBD1	TRBJ1-2	many	TRBV7-9	TGTGCCAGCAGCTCCTTGGACAGGGGGCTAGTTTATGGCTACACCTTC	CASSSLDRGLVYGYTF
.	TRBJ1-2	.	TRBV20-1	TGCAGTGCTAGAGATCGAGTAGGGGGTGGCTACACCTTC	CSARDRVGGGYTF
.	TRBJ2-1	few	TRBV28	TGTGCCAGCAGTCCCCAAGGGAAAGGGTTCAGTGAGCAGTTCTTC	CASSPQGKGFSEQFF
.	TRBJ1-4	few	TRBV20-1	TGCAGTGCCAGCCCCGGGACTATTAATGAAAAACTGTTTTTT	CSASPGTINEKLFF
TRBD2	TRBJ2-7	many	TRBV20-1	TGCAGTGCACTTGGGACTAGCGGAGTCTACGAGCAGTACTTC	CSALGTSGVYEQYF
.	TRBJ1-2	few	TRBV6-1	TGTGCCAGCAGTTTAAGCGCCGGAACCGCCTTTAGAAACTATGGCTACACCTTC	CASSLSAGTAFRNYGYTF
TRBD2	TRBJ2-5	many	TRBV4-1	TGCGCCAGCAGCCCGCATTGGGGACTAGCGGAAGAGACCCAGTACTTC	CASSPHWGLAEETQYF
.	TRBJ1-2	many	TRBV12-3/TRBV12-4	TGTGCCAGCAGTTTCTCTAACTATGGCTACACCTTC	CASSFSNYGYTF
.	TRBJ2-3	.	TRBV10-3	TGTGCCATCAGTGAGTCATTTCGGGATACGCAGTATTTT	CAISESFRDTQYF
.	TRBJ1-5	many	TRBV29-1	TGCAGCGTTGTGAAAGACAGATCCCAGCATTTT	CSVVKDRSQHF
.	TRBJ2-1	many	TRBV15	TGTGCCACCAGCAGAGTAATTATCACGATATCCAATGAGCAGTTCTTC	CATSRVIITISNEQFF
.	TRBJ2-1	.	TRBV30	TGTGCCTGGAGCGGGGGCCACCACAATGAGCAGTTCTTC	CAWSGGHHNEQFF
TRBD2	TRBJ2-5	many	TRBV20-1	TGCAGTGCTTCACGGACTAGGGGAGCAAGGACCCAGTACTTC	CSASRTRGARTQYF
.	TRBJ2-3	many	TRBV12-3/TRBV12-4	TGTGCCAGCTCCTTTTTGGTAGCAGATACGCAGTATTTT	CASSFLVADTQYF
.	TRBJ1-2	many	TRBV7-2	TGTGCCAGCAGCTTAGAGTTACCTGGCTACACCTTC	CASSLELPGYTF
.	TRBJ2-7	many	TRBV20-1	TGCAGTGCTAGCCGGACCTACGAGCAGTACTTC	CSASRTYEQYF
.	TRBJ2-2	.	TRBV2	TGTGCCAGCATGGTTACACCGGATAGGACCGGGGAGCTGTTTTTT	CASMVTPDRTGELFF
.	TRBJ1-1	few	TRBV7-9	TGTGCCAGCAGCTTCGGAAGTCAGAACACTGAAGCTTTCTTT	CASSFGSQNTEAFF
.	TRBJ2-3	.	TRBV11-2	TGTGCCAGCAGCCCCGAAAGGGGCGGGGTAAATACGCAGTATTTT	CASSPERGGVNTQYF
TRBD2	TRBJ2-5	.	TRBV20-1	TGCAGTGCTAGCTCGGGACTAGCGGGAGTGGAGACCCAGTACTTC	CSASSGLAGVETQYF
.	TRBJ1-5	many	TRBV6-6	TGTGCCAGCGACGGACAGAACAGCATATCCCAGCATTTT	CASDGQNSISQHF
.	TRBJ2-5	.	TRBV20-1	TGCAGTGCTAGAGATCAGGGCCGTGGGACCCAGTACTTC	CSARDQGRGTQYF
TRBD1	TRBJ2-7	many	TRBV7-2	TGTGCCAGCAGCCGGGACAGGGCCCCGACCTACGAGCAGTACTTC	CASSRDRAPTYEQYF
.	TRBJ2-5	many	TRBV5-1	TGCGCCAGCAGCGGGGGCAGTATTTACCAAGAGACCCAGTACTTC	CASSGGSIYQETQYF
TRBD1	TRBJ2-7	many	TRBV12-3/TRBV12-4	TGCGCCAGCAGCTGGACAGGTTCCTACGAGCAGTACTTC	CASSWTGSYEQYF